This T cell receptor (beta chain) was recovered during a study of T-cell reconstitution after alpha-beta-depleted transplantation in children. During its preparation, the TCRbeta library received unique molecular identifiers. TCRdb processed the PCR reads anew with MiXCR; each CDR3 protein has one entry. Here the sample spans some 300,000 distinct CDR3 sequences, around 7.3% being singletons. As regards this clonotype: Its specificity is not known.

Study-wide findings and caveats: Reportedly, only several hundred clones from non-depleted graft cells drove alpha-beta T-cell counts at about two months. One year post-transplant, T-cell counts and diversity were largely derived from T cells produced anew.

V was trimmed by 10 bases and J by 0 bases, leaving 20 bases between them. This CDR3 contains 16 residues. From germline, CDR1 is SGHVS and CDR2 FQNEAQ. This material consisted of peripheral blood, taken 360 days after TCRalphabeta/CD19-depleted stem cell transplant. The sequence was collected from a female patient aged 2-9 years who had a stem cell transplant for Fanconi anemia, so the T cells may come from the graft donor. This chain links TRBV7-8 with TRBJ2-3; the D gene is possibly TRBD2 (6 bases). CDR3 sequence (DNA): TGTGCCATGGGCCCGGGACTCCTCTCTAGCACAGATACGCAGTATTTT. It yields the protein CAMGPGLLSSTDTQYF.